The T cell receptor beta chain described here comes from a study of CXCR3-negative and CXCR3-positive naive CD8 T cells (dated by TCRdb to the late 2010s). Notes on the research overall: In total, about 135 million TRB reads were obtained, which works out to roughly 1.5 +/- 0.3 million reads per library. Diversity and physicochemical repertoire analyses were performed on about 12 donors pooled from two independent experiments. Naive subsets from 5 or 6 donors and memory cells from 3 donors were included in the TRBV-TRBJ cluster analysis.

Regarding this clonotype: Its antigen is still unknown.

The full study reports these points: Comparably high repertoire diversity was found in both naive subsets, whereas much lower repertoire diversity was found in memory CD8+ T cells. Similar TRBV-TRBJ usage was shown by naive CXCR3-negative and CXCR3-positive cells from the same donor, whereas distinct patterns were shown by memory cells. Surface CD5, linked to self-reactivity in mice, was comparable between naive subsets; TCR interaction strength was therefore also inferred from TRB CDR3 physicochemical properties. Freshly isolated PBMCs were used for most assays because CXCR3 expression partially decreased after cryopreservation.

For every CD8+ T cell subset, approximately 330,000 cells were flow-sorted straight into RLT lysis buffer, and each subset was sorted in triplicate. Peripheral blood mononuclear cells were isolated from buffy coats by standard density gradient centrifugation. Total RNA was extracted from sorted cells using an RNeasy Mini Kit. Instrument on record: NextSeq 550. The Human TCR Profiling Kit (MiLaboratory) was used to make UMI-labeled 5' RACE TRB cDNA libraries. The full amount of extracted RNA was used for cDNA synthesis, and the full amount of resulting cDNA was used for PCR amplification. Libraries were prepared in parallel using an identical number of PCR cycles. Turning to the authors' computational methods: With a minimum of two reads required per UMI, MIGEC and MiXCR pulled out about 50,000 +/- 10,000 unique UMI-labeled TRB cDNA molecules from each library. An average of about 40,000 +/- 10,000 functional in-frame TRB CDR3 nucleotide clonotypes without stop codons was found per library. After each sample was downsampled to 5000 UMI-labeled TRB molecules, VDJtools was used to calculate diversity metrics such as normalized Shannon-Wiener and Chao1. Clonotype-size-weighted physicochemical properties of the central five CDR3 residues (interaction energy, strength, volume and Kidera factor 4) were computed in VDJtools. TCRdb reprocessed the reads, so every CDR3 protein sequence counts as one entry and DNA is not shown. The V and J calls come from TCRdb's annotation, not from the publication. The sample's own table lists approximately 52,000 distinct CDR3 sequences. The ten largest clones capture approximately 15% of the sample.

The sequenced sample consisted of memory CD8+ T cells from blood. Per the publication, the cell subset or site label means: conventional CD8+ memory T cells (TMEM), sorted as controls. The receptor was derived from a human donor in good health. Some clones in this sample may be carry-over from other donors' samples.

This receptor carries the CDR3 CASSLVGETQYF. This chain joins TRBV5-4 to TRBJ2-5. From cysteine to phenylalanine, the CDR3 is 12 amino acids long. This entry has no DNA. Based on the germline V gene (reference sequence), the CDR1 and CDR2 sequences are SGHNT and YYREEE.